Listed below are T cell receptor beta chains from one sample, sequenced in a study of blood T cell repertoires in COVID-19. The table came from immunoSEQ multiplex PCR; TCRdb's copy has only in-frame clones and leaves some out. The sample consists of approximately 230,000 clones, roughly 88% of them appearing once. Sequenced input: peripheral blood. These receptors were collected from a woman between 35 and 50 years old who had recovered from COVID-19. Both conserved end residues are part of each CDR3. D genes are given only for firm matches. For some rows the clone size is stated as once, few or many, or as a class when expanded; others skip it.

d_call clone_size j_call v_call cdr3_aa cdr3_nt
TRBD1 - TRBJ1-2 TRBV7-3 CASSLLPAGSGGSNYGYTF TGTGCCAGCAGCTTATTACCCGCAGGGTCAGGGGGTTCCAACTATGGCTACACCTTC
- - TRBJ2-1 TRBV7-3 CASSLTSNGGQGEQFF TGTGCCAGCAGCTTAACCTCCAACGGGGGGCAAGGTGAGCAGTTCTTC
- few TRBJ1-4 TRBV15 CATSRDGAGSGKLFF TGTGCCACCAGCAGAGATGGGGCAGGTTCAGGGAAACTGTTTTTT
TRBD1 - TRBJ2-3 TRBV5-6 CASRLDRGNFADTQYF TGTGCCAGCAGATTGGACAGGGGCAATTTCGCAGATACGCAGTATTTT
- once TRBJ2-2 TRBV3-1/TRBV3-2 CASSQVGGTGELFF TGTGCCAGCAGCCAAGTGGGAGGCACCGGGGAGCTGTTTTTT
- - TRBJ2-2 TRBV4-3 CASSRRYRNTGGELFF TGCGCCAGCAGCCGCAGATACAGGAACACAGGAGGGGAGCTGTTTTTT
TRBD2 - TRBJ2-2 TRBV27 CASSLELAGVGTGELFF TGTGCCAGCAGTTTAGAACTAGCGGGAGTGGGCACCGGGGAGCTGTTTTTT
TRBD2 - TRBJ2-7 TRBV5-4 CASSSKTSGGTGEQYF TGTGCCAGCAGCTCCAAGACTAGCGGGGGGACCGGAGAGCAGTACTTC
- - TRBJ1-5 TRBV6-5 CARNMTDSNQPQHF TGTGCCAGAAACATGACAGACTCCAATCAGCCCCAGCATTTT
- - TRBJ1-2 TRBV11-1 CASSLSQGGNYGYTF TGTGCCAGCAGCCTCAGCCAGGGAGGGAACTATGGCTACACCTTC
- - TRBJ1-1 TRBV7-9 CASSLRQGATEAFF TGTGCCAGCAGCTTAAGGCAGGGTGCCACTGAAGCTTTCTTT
TRBD2 - TRBJ2-2 TRBV28 CASIRGGTGELFF TGTGCCAGCATTCGGGGGGGGACCGGGGAGCTGTTTTTT
TRBD1 - TRBJ1-6 TRBV14 CASSQDEGAWSPLHF TGTGCCAGCAGCCAAGATGAGGGGGCATGGTCACCCCTCCACTTT
TRBD1 once TRBJ1-6 TRBV4-2 CASSQDSDRVGNSPLHF TGTGCCAGCAGCCAAGATTCCGACAGGGTCGGTAATTCACCCCTCCACTTT
TRBD2 once TRBJ2-5 TRBV5-1 CASSFGGTLAPETQYF TGCGCCAGCAGCTTCGGGGGGACCCTAGCTCCGGAGACCCAGTACTTC
TRBD2 - TRBJ2-7 TRBV27 CASSSAQIGSGRYEQYF TGTGCCAGCAGTTCCGCACAGATAGGGAGCGGGAGATACGAGCAGTACTTC
- - TRBJ2-1 TRBV7-3 CASSLQNNEQFF TGTGCCAGCAGCTTACAAAACAATGAGCAGTTCTTC
TRBD1 - TRBJ2-7 TRBV10-3 CAIMGQGGIEQYF TGTGCCATCATGGGACAGGGGGGAATCGAGCAGTACTTC
TRBD2 once TRBJ2-1 TRBV11-2 CASSHGLAGYNEQFF TGTGCCAGCAGCCACGGACTAGCGGGCTACAATGAGCAGTTCTTC
- - TRBJ1-2 TRBV12-3/TRBV12-4 CASSFFGADGYTF TGTGCCAGCAGTTTTTTTGGTGCGGATGGCTACACCTTC
- once TRBJ1-2 TRBV2 CASSEIRGTNYGYTF TGTGCCAGCAGTGAAATTAGGGGAACCAACTATGGCTACACCTTC
TRBD1 - TRBJ2-7 TRBV5-6 CASSLPGTGFNEQYF TGTGCCAGCAGCTTACCCGGGACAGGGTTCAACGAGCAGTACTTC
- - TRBJ2-5 TRBV6-2/TRBV6-3 CASSPLGEGKETQYF TGTGCCAGCAGCCCCCTCGGCGAGGGAAAAGAGACCCAGTACTTC
TRBD2 - TRBJ2-5 TRBV5-4 CASSLAAGGPQETQYF TGTGCCAGCAGCTTGGCCGCGGGAGGGCCCCAAGAGACCCAGTACTTC
- few TRBJ1-5 TRBV19 CASSLLRSSNQPQHF TGTGCCAGTAGTCTGCTTAGATCTAGCAATCAGCCCCAGCATTTT
- - TRBJ2-3 TRBV7-2 CASSLGAGATDTQYF TGTGCCAGCAGCCTGGGGGCGGGGGCTACAGATACGCAGTATTTT
- - TRBJ2-3 TRBV15 CATSRDRRADTQYF TGTGCCACCAGCAGAGATCGTAGAGCAGATACGCAGTATTTT
TRBD2 - TRBJ2-2 TRBV7-3 CASRNLAGENTGELFF TGTGCCAGCAGGAATCTAGCGGGGGAGAACACCGGGGAGCTGTTTTTT
TRBD1 - TRBJ1-6 TRBV7-8 CASSSWTGGRSPLHF TGTGCCAGCAGCTCCTGGACAGGGGGCCGTTCACCCCTCCACTTT
- - TRBJ1-6 TRBV11-2 CASSVVGNSPLHF TGTGCCAGCAGCGTAGTCGGGAATTCACCCCTCCACTTT
- - TRBJ2-3 TRBV4-2 CASSQDWVASSTDTQYF TGTGCCAGCAGCCAAGATTGGGTAGCCTCTAGCACAGATACGCAGTATTTT
- - TRBJ1-4 TRBV9 CASSSLAGAGEKLFF TGTGCCAGCAGCTCTCTGGCAGGTGCTGGTGAAAAACTGTTTTTT
- - TRBJ1-4 TRBV5-4 CASSLLNEKLFF TGTGCCAGCAGCTTGCTAAATGAAAAACTGTTTTTT
- - TRBJ2-5 TRBV2 CASAATVTETQYF TGTGCCAGCGCGGCGACAGTAACCGAGACCCAGTACTTC
- - TRBJ1-3 TRBV6-5 CATKTRTVSGNTIYF TGTGCCACCAAGACCCGGACAGTCTCTGGAAACACCATATATTTT
- - TRBJ1-5 TRBV6-6 CASSYSEQSPQHF TGTGCCAGCAGTTACTCGGAACAGTCGCCCCAGCATTTT
- - TRBJ1-2 TRBV7-9 CASRPGQIYGYTF TGTGCCAGCAGACCCGGACAGATCTATGGCTACACCTTC
- - TRBJ2-7 TRBV28 CASSSYDRSYEQYF TGTGCCAGCAGTTCATACGACAGGTCCTACGAGCAGTACTTC
- - TRBJ2-5 TRBV5-4 CASSLGSKGETQYF TGTGCCAGCAGCTTGGGCTCCAAGGGGGAGACCCAGTACTTC
- - TRBJ2-7 TRBV3-1/TRBV3-2 CASSHSYEQYF TGTGCCAGCAGCCACAGCTACGAGCAGTACTTC
TRBD1 - TRBJ2-1 TRBV7-9 CASSLGQPLVF TGTGCCAGCAGCTTGGGACAGCCTCTTGTCTTC
- - TRBJ2-7 TRBV19 CASRTTGLSSYEQYF TGTGCCAGTAGGACGACAGGTCTTAGCTCCTACGAGCAGTACTTC
TRBD2 once TRBJ2-7 TRBV11-3 CASSLDPSGSYEQYF TGTGCCAGCAGCTTAGATCCTAGCGGGAGCTACGAGCAGTACTTC
- - TRBJ1-5 TRBV5-3 CARSQDQPQHF TGTGCCAGAAGCCAGGATCAGCCCCAGCATTTT
TRBD2 - TRBJ2-7 TRBV5-5 CASSLGPAGGSRSSYEQYF TGTGCCAGCAGCCTTGGTCCAGCGGGGGGCTCCCGGAGCTCCTACGAGCAGTACTTC
- - TRBJ1-3 TRBV19 CASSQDTKDTITLF TGTGCCAGTAGTCAGGATACCAAGGACACTATAACGCTCTTT
TRBD1 - TRBJ1-6 TRBV28 CASSPGTGVSPLHF TGTGCCAGCAGTCCAGGGACAGGGGTTTCACCCCTCCACTTT
TRBD1 - TRBJ1-4 TRBV19 CASTGQTGFEKLFF TGTGCCAGTACGGGACAGACAGGGTTTGAAAAACTGTTTTTT
- - TRBJ2-1 TRBV20-1 CSASPEEGYNEQFF TGCAGTGCTAGTCCTGAGGAGGGATACAATGAGCAGTTCTTC
- - TRBJ2-3 TRBV2 CASRTALTDTQYF TGTGCCAGCAGGACAGCTCTTACAGATACGCAGTATTTT
- - TRBJ2-5 TRBV30 CAWSVRETQYF TGTGCCTGGAGTGTGCGAGAGACCCAGTACTTC
TRBD2 - TRBJ2-1 TRBV2 CASSSAGGPVGEQFF TGTGCCAGCAGTTCAGCGGGGGGGCCGGTCGGTGAGCAGTTCTTC